Below, one TCR beta chain is given with its context. Sequencing targeted expressed TCRB transcripts, as all isolated RNA had been reverse transcribed. The table came from immunoSEQ multiplex PCR; TCRdb's copy has only in-frame clones and leaves some out. The table includes around 500,000 clones, 9.5% to 12% detected once. The sample originates from a study of beta chain features in type 1 diabetes. The CDR3 is made up of 12 amino acids. CDR1 SNHLY and CDR2 FYNNEI come from the germline V gene. V lost 4 bases and J 3 bases, leaving 6 bases between the germline ends. The V call is TRBV2, the J call TRBJ1-2; D unclear. The sequence was obtained from a woman between 18 and 29 years old in good health. Sequenced sample: naive CD4+ T cells from blood. CDR3 sequence (DNA): TGTGCCAGCAGTGTAGCGGACTATGGCTACACCTTC. This gives the protein CASSVADYGYTF.